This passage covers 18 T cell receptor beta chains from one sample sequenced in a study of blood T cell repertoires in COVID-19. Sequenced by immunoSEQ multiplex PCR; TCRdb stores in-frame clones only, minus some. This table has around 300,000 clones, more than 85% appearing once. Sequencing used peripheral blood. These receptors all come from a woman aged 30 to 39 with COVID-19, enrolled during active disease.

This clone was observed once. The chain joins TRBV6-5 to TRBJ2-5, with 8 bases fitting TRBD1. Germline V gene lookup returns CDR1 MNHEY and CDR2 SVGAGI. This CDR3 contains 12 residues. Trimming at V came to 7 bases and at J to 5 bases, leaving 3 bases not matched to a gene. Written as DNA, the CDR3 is TGTGCCAGCAAGGGACAGGTGGAGACCCAGTACTTC. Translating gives CASKGQVETQYF.

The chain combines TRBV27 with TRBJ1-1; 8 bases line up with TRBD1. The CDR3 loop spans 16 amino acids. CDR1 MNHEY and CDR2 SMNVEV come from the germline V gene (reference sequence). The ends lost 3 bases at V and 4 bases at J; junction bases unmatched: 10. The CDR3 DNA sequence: TGTGCCAGCAGTTTCTCATCGGACAGGGTAGGCACTGAAGCTTTCTTT. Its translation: CASSFSSDRVGTEAFF.

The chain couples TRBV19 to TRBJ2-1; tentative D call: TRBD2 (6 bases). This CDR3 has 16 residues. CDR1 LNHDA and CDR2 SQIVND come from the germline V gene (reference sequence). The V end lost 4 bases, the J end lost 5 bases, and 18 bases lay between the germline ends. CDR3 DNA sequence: TGTGCCAGTAGTAAGTTCGGCGGGACCTCACACAATGAGCAGTTCTTC. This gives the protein CASSKFGGTSHNEQFF.

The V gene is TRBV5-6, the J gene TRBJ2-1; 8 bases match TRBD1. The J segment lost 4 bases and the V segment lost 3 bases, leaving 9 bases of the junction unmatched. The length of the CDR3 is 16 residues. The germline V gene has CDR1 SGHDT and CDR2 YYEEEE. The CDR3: CASSSPGGMRYNEQFF. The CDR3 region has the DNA TGTGCCAGCAGCTCTCCAGGGGGCATGCGATACAATGAGCAGTTCTTC.

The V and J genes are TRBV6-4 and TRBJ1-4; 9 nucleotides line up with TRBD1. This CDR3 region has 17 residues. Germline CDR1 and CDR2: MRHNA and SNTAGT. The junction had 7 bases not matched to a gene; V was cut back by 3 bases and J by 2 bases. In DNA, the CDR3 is TGTGCCAGCAGTGATCTCGGACAGGGGAAGACTAATGAAAAACTGTTTTTT. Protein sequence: CASSDLGQGKTNEKLFF.

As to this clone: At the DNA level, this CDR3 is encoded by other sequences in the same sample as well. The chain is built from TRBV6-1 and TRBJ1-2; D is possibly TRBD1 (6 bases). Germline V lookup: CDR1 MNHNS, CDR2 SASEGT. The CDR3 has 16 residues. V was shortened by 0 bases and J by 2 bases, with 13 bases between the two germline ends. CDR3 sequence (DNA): TGTGCCAGCAGTGAAGCAGGGACAAGGACCAACTATGGCTACACCTTC. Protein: CASSEAGTRTNYGYTF.

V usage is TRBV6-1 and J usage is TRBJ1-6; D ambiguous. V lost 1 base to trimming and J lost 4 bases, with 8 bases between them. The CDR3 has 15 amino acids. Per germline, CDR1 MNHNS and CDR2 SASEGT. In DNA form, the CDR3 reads TGTGCCAGCAGTGAAGTCCGGTATTATAATTCACCCCTCCACTTT. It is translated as CASSEVRYYNSPLHF.

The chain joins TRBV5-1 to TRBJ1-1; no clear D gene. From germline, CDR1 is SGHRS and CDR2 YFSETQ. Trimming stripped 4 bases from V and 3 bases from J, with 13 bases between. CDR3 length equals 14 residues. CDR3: CASSPSTGDTEAFF. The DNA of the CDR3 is TGCGCCAGCAGCCCGTCCACCGGGGACACTGAAGCTTTCTTT.

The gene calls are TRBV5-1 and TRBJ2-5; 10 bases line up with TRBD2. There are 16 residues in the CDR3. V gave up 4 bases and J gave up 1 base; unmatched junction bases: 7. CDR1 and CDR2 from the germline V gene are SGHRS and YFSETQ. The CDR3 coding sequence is TGCGCCAGCAGCCCGGGACTAGCGTCGATCCAAGAGACCCAGTACTTC. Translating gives CASSPGLASIQETQYF.

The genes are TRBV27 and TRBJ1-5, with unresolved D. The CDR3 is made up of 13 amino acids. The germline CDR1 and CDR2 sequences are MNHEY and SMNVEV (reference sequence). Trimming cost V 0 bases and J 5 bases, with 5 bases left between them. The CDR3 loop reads CASSLSDYQPQHF. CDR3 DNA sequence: TGTGCCAGCAGTTTATCCGACTATCAGCCCCAGCATTTT.

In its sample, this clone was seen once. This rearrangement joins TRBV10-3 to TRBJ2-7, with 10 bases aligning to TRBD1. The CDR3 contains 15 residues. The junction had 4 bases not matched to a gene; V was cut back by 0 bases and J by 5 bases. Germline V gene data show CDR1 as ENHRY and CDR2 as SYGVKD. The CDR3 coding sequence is TGTGCCATCAGTGAGTCGGGACAGGGGACGAACGAGCAGTACTTC. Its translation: CAISESGQGTNEQYF.

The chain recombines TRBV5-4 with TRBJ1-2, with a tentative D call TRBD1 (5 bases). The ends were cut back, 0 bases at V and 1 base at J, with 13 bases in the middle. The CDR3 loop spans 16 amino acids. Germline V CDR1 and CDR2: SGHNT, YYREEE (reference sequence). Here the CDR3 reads CASSLAGQRVNYGYTF. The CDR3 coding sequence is TGTGCCAGCAGCTTGGCAGGGCAACGGGTTAACTATGGCTACACCTTC.

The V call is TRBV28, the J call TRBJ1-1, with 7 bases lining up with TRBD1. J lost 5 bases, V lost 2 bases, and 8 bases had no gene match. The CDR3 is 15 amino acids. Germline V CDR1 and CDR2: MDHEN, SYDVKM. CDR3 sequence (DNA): TGTGCCAGCAGTTTACCGGGAGGGGGCCATACTGAAGCTTTCTTT. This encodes CASSLPGGGHTEAFF.

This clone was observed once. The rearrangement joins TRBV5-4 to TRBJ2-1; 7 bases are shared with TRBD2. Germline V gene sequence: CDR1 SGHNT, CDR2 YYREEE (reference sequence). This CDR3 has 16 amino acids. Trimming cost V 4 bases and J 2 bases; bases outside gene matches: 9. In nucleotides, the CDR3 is TGTGCCAGCAGCCCGGCGGTAGGGAGGGCCTACAATGAGCAGTTCTTC. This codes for CASSPAVGRAYNEQFF.

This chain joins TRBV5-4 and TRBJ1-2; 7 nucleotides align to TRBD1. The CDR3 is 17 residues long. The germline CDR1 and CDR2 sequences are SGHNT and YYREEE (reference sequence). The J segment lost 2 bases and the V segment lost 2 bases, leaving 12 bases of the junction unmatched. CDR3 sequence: CASSLGGTAGGNYGYTF. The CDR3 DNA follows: TGTGCCAGCAGCTTAGGCGGGACAGCCGGCGGAAACTATGGCTACACCTTC.

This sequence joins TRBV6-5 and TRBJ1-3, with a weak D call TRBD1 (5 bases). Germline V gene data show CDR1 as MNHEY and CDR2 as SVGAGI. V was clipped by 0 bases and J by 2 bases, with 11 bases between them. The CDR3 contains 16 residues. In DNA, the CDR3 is TGTGCCAGCAGTTACTCGTCAGGGTTGACTGGAAACACCATATATTTT. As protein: CASSYSSGLTGNTIYF.

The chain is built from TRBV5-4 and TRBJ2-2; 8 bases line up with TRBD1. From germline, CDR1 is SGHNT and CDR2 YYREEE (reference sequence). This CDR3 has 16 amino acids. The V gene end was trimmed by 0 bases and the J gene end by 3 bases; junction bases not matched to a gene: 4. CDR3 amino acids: CASSLGDRLDTGELFF. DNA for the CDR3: TGTGCCAGCAGCTTGGGGGACAGGCTGGACACCGGGGAGCTGTTTTTT.

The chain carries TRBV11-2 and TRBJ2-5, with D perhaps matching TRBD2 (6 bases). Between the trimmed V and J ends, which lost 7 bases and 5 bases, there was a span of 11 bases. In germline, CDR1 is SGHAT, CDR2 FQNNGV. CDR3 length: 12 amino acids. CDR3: CASTQGGETQYF. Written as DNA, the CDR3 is TGTGCCAGCACCCAAGGAGGGGAGACCCAGTACTTC.